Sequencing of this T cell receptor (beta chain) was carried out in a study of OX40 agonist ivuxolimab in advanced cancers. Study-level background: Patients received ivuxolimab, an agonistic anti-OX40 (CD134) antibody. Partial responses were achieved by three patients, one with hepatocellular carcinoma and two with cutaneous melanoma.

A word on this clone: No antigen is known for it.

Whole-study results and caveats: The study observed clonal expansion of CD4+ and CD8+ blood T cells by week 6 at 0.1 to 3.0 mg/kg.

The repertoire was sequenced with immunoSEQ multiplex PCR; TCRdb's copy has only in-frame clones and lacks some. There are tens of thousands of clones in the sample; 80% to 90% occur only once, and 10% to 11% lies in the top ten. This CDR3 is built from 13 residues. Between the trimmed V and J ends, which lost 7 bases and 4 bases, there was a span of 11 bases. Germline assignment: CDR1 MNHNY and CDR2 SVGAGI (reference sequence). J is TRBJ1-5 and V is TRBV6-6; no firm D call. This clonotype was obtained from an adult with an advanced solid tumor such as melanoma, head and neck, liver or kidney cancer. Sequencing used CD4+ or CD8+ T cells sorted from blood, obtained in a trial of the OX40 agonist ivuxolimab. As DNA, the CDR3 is TGTGCCAGCATGGACCGTGGTAATCAGCCCCAGCATTTT. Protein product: CASMDRGNQPQHF.